This T cell receptor (beta chain) appears in the sequencing data of a study of OX40 agonist ivuxolimab in advanced cancers. In the study overall: People who had prior anti-PD-1, anti-PD-L1 or anti-CTLA-4 therapy could take part, and under 50% had some. Partial responses occurred in three patients (one hepatocellular carcinoma, two cutaneous melanoma).

Clones were read by immunoSEQ multiplex PCR, and TCRdb kept only the in-frame ones, dropping some. Of about 45,000 clones listed, roughly 84% were seen once; the top ten hold 15%. Worth noting for this clone: The antigen remains undetermined.

J lost 7 bases, V lost 3 bases, and 7 bases had no gene match. Per the germline V gene, CDR1 is MDHEN and CDR2 is SYDVKM. This CDR3 contains 15 residues. Study observations and caveats: The authors also found low normalized T-cell clonal expansion in some nonresponders. Clonal expansion by week 6 occurred in CD4+ and CD8+ blood T cells (at 0.1 to 3.0 mg/kg).

Sample: CD4+ or CD8+ T cells sorted from blood, taken in a trial of the OX40 agonist ivuxolimab. The chain has TRBV28 and TRBJ2-1; TRBD1 matches 9 bases. The receptor was isolated from an adult with an advanced solid tumor such as melanoma, head and neck, liver or kidney cancer. This CDR3 is CASSLPGQGFNEQFF. The DNA of the CDR3 is TGTGCCAGCAGTTTGCCGGGACAGGGTTTTAATGAGCAGTTCTTC.